The rows below give T cell receptor beta chains drawn from one sample of a study of blood T cell repertoires in COVID-19. TCRdb keeps only in-frame clones here, not all; method: immunoSEQ multiplex PCR. The data contain about 290,000 clones, roughly 90% of them singletons. Sequenced input: peripheral blood. The origin of the receptors is a woman aged 30 to 39 with COVID-19, enrolled during active disease. Both conserved end residues are part of each CDR3. Fields, in order: clone size, V gene, D gene, J gene, CDR3 DNA, CDR3 protein. The D gene is left open where the match is weak. Clone size is shown for a subset of rows, as once, few, many or a class of expanded clone.

>few|TRBV18|.|TRBJ2-3
TGTGCCAGCTCACCACACGCCCCGGAGGACACAGATACGCAGTATTTT
CASSPHAPEDTDTQYF
>few|TRBV5-6|TRBD1|TRBJ1-3
TGTGCCAGCAGCTTGGCAGGGGGGATCTACACCATATATTTT
CASSLAGGIYTIYF
>.|TRBV3-1/TRBV3-2|TRBD2|TRBJ2-1
TGTGCCAGCAGCCCCCACGAGCGGGGTAATGAGCAGTTCTTC
CASSPHERGNEQFF
>.|TRBV28|.|TRBJ1-2
TGTGCCAGCCGAGTGCGGGGGGCGTCCTCCCACTATGGCTACACCTTC
CASRVRGASSHYGYTF
>.|TRBV4-1|.|TRBJ1-5
TGCGCCAGCAGCCAAGGGACAGATTGGCAGCCCCAGCATTTT
CASSQGTDWQPQHF
>.|TRBV7-8|.|TRBJ2-5
TGTGCCAGCAGCTCTGGACTCCAAGAGACCCAGTACTTC
CASSSGLQETQYF
>.|TRBV18|TRBD1|TRBJ2-7
TGTGCCAGCGCAACAGGGGCTCTCTACGAGCAGTACTTC
CASATGALYEQYF
>once|TRBV11-2|TRBD1|TRBJ1-4
TGTGCCAGCAGCCGACGGGACAGGGACATACTTGCAACTAATGAAAAACTGTTTTTT
CASSRRDRDILATNEKLFF
>.|TRBV4-1|TRBD1|TRBJ1-3
TGCGCCAGCAGCCTTATAGAGGGGGCGGCTGGAAACACCATATATTTT
CASSLIEGAAGNTIYF
>.|TRBV11-3|.|TRBJ2-1
TGTGCCAGCAGCCCATGCAGTTTTACGGAGCAAGCGCCCTACAATGAGCAGTTCTTC
CASSPCSFTEQAPYNEQFF
>.|TRBV7-9|.|TRBJ1-1
TGTGCCAGCAGCTCCAGGGAGGGCACTGAAGCTTTCTTT
CASSSREGTEAFF
>.|TRBV24-1|.|TRBJ1-5
TGTGCCACCAGTGATTTGGGCAAGAGCAATCAGCCCCAGCATTTT
CATSDLGKSNQPQHF
>.|TRBV11-3|TRBD1|TRBJ2-1
TGTGCCAGCAGCCGGACAGGGATTTCCTACAATGAGCAGTTCTTC
CASSRTGISYNEQFF
>.|TRBV5-1|.|TRBJ2-2
TGCGCCAGCAGCCCCTATAACACCGGGGAGCTGTTTTTT
CASSPYNTGELFF
>.|TRBV7-9|.|TRBJ1-3
TGTGCAAGTACAGCTTTAAGAGAGTCCATATATTTT
CASTALRESIYF
>few|TRBV2|.|TRBJ1-1
TGTGCCAGCGGGTGGGGGGGTTCGGAGAACACTGAAGCTTTCTTT
CASGWGGSENTEAFF
>.|TRBV27|.|TRBJ2-5
TGTGCCAGCAGTTCACCCGGACTCCAAGAGACCCAGTACTTC
CASSSPGLQETQYF
>.|TRBV7-6|TRBD1|TRBJ1-3
TGTGCCAGCAGCCCGGGACAGTTACGCTCTGGAAACACCATATATTTT
CASSPGQLRSGNTIYF
>.|TRBV27|.|TRBJ2-2
TGTGCCAGCAGTCCCTCTCGCGGGGAGGGGGGTGGCACCGGGGAGCTGTTTTTT
CASSPSRGEGGGTGELFF
>once|TRBV5-1|.|TRBJ2-1
TGCGCCAGCAGCTTTCAATCAGGTCCCTACAATGAGCAGTTCTTC
CASSFQSGPYNEQFF
>.|TRBV28|.|TRBJ2-7
TGTGCCAGCTGCGGCCTTCTAAGACGGGACAACCGATACGAGCAGTACTTC
CASCGLLRRDNRYEQYF
>.|TRBV13|.|TRBJ1-1
TGTGCCAGCAGCTTAGGAGGGGTTGCGGGGTCTAGGGCTGAAGCTTTCTTT
CASSLGGVAGSRAEAFF
>few|TRBV7-8|.|TRBJ1-4
TGTGCCAGCAGCCCCGGGGGGGGACGTCTGTTTTTT
CASSPGGGRLFF
>.|TRBV5-4|TRBD1|TRBJ1-2
TGTGCCAGCAGCGCTACAGGGGGCAGGGGTGGCTACACCTTC
CASSATGGRGGYTF
>once|TRBV7-9|.|TRBJ1-1
TGTGCCAGCAGCTCCTTAACAGGGAAAGCTTTCTTT
CASSSLTGKAFF
>.|TRBV11-2|TRBD2|TRBJ2-7
TGTGCCAGCAGCTCGACTAGCGTCTCCTACGAGCAGTACTTC
CASSSTSVSYEQYF
>once|TRBV11-2|.|TRBJ2-7
TGTGCCAGCAGCTTTGGGGGCCGAACCTACGAGCAGTACTTC
CASSFGGRTYEQYF